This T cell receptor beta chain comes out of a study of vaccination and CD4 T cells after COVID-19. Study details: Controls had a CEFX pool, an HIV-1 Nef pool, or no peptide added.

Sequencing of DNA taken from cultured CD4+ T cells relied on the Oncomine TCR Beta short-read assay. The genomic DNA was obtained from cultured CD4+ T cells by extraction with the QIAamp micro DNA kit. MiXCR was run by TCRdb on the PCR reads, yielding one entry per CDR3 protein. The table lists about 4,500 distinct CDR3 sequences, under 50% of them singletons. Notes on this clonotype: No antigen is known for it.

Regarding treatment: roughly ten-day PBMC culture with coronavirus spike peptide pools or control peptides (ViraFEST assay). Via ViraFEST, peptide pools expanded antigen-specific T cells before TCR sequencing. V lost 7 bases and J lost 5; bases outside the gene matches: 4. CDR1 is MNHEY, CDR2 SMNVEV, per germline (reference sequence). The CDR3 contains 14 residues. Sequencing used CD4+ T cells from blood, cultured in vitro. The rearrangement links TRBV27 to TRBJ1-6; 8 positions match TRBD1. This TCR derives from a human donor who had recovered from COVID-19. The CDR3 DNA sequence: TGTGCCAGCACTCTGGACAGGGATAATTCACCCCTCCACTTT. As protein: CASTLDRDNSPLHF.